One sample yielded the 25 T cell receptor beta chains listed below, sequenced in a study of CD8 T cells in Susac syndrome. Random-hexamer reverse transcription was applied to roughly 0.5 to 1 ug RNA. TCRdb called the immunoSEQ multiplex PCR reads again in MiXCR, with one record for every CDR3 protein. The table includes about 170,000 distinct CDR3 sequences, approximately 95% detected once. The sample was CD4+ T cells from PBMCs. The receptors here all came from a human donor with multiple sclerosis.

CDR3 in amino acids: CASSIGQGQETQYF. DNA for the CDR3: TGTGCCAGCAGCATAGGACAGGGCCAAGAGACCCAGTACTTC. This chain uses TRBV5-4 with TRBJ2-5; 8 nucleotides match TRBD1. The length of the CDR3 is 14 residues. Germline CDR1 and CDR2: SGHNT and YYREEE (reference sequence). J was trimmed by 1 base and V by 4 bases; bases with no gene match: 3.

The V and J genes are TRBV6-6 and TRBJ1-1; 9 bases line up with TRBD1. The CDR3 is 13 residues long. Germline lookup yields CDR1 MNHNY and CDR2 SVGAGI (reference sequence). J was trimmed by 7 bases and V by 6 bases; bases with no gene match: 6. In nucleotides, the CDR3 is TGTGCCAGCAGACCCGGGACAGGGAGTGAAGCTTTCTTT. Translation gives CASRPGTGSEAFF.

The chain links TRBV6-5 to TRBJ1-1, with a tentative D call TRBD1 (5 bases). Germline values: CDR1 MNHEY, CDR2 SVGAGI. The CDR3 is made up of 15 amino acids. The ends were cut back, 2 bases at V and 1 base at J, with 11 bases in the middle. CDR3 protein: CASSYAGTRNTEAFF. The CDR3 DNA follows: TGTGCCAGCAGTTACGCCGGGACGAGGAACACTGAAGCTTTCTTT.

This clonotype was detected only once. The rearrangement joins TRBV20-1 to TRBJ2-1; 12 bases agree with TRBD2. The CDR3 sequence is 15 residues long. CDR1 and CDR2 (germline): DFQATT, SNEGSKA (reference sequence). The junction had 5 bases not matched to a gene; V was cut back by 6 bases and J by 2 bases. CDR3 bases: TGCAGTGCCGCTAGCGGGAGGGGCCCCTACAATGAGCAGTTCTTC. Protein: CSAASGRGPYNEQFF.

V gene TRBV5-1 combines with J gene TRBJ1-1, with TRBD1 matching over 7 bases. The CDR3 is made up of 14 amino acids. CDR1 and CDR2 from the germline V gene are SGHRS and YFSETQ. Trimming removed 7 bases from V and 5 bases from J; junction bases left unmatched: 11. The CDR3 protein is CASFHRQGGTEAFF. The CDR3, as DNA: TGCGCCAGCTTCCATCGACAGGGCGGAACTGAAGCTTTCTTT.

The CDR3 sequence is CASSFMRQGADEQYF. CDR3 in DNA: TGCGCCAGCAGCTTTATGAGACAGGGGGCGGACGAGCAGTACTTC. This sequence joins TRBV5-1 and TRBJ2-7, with 10 positions matching TRBD1. Trimming removed 2 bases from V and 5 bases from J; junction bases left unmatched: 7. Germline loops: CDR1 SGHRS, CDR2 YFSETQ. The CDR3 runs 15 residues.

The chain links TRBV6-2 or TRBV6-3 to TRBJ1-1; TRBD1 matches 7 bases. The CDR3 covers 12 residues. V dropped 4 bases and J dropped 10; count of bases not matched to a gene: 6. From germline, CDR1 is MNHEY and CDR2 SVGEGT. CDR3 nucleotides: TGTGCCAGCAGTTCACAGGGGAGGGGAGCTTTCTTT. Translation: CASSSQGRGAFF.

The gene calls are TRBV30 and TRBJ2-5; 8 nucleotides line up with TRBD2. Germline assignment: CDR1 GTSNPN and CDR2 SVGIG (reference sequence). J lost 1 base, V lost 2 bases, and 9 bases had no gene match. This CDR3 region has 16 residues. The CDR3 reads CAWSPRGSGSQETQYF. The CDR3 DNA reads TGTGCCTGGAGTCCCCGTGGGAGCGGGAGCCAAGAGACCCAGTACTTC.

A single count supports this clonotype. The V call is TRBV5-6, the J call TRBJ2-7; no clear D gene. The V gene lost 6 bases and the J gene lost 3 bases, with 16 bases spanning the gap. The CDR3 spans 14 residues. Germline lookup yields CDR1 SGHDT and CDR2 YYEEEE. CDR3 in amino acids: CASTRWVPDYEQYF. CDR3 DNA sequence: TGTGCCAGCACCCGGTGGGTGCCAGACTACGAGCAGTACTTC.

This chain connects TRBV7-8 to TRBJ2-3; D possibly corresponds to TRBD2 (6 bases). The CDR3 loop spans 14 amino acids. CDR1 and CDR2 (germline): SGHVS, FQNEAQ. V was shortened by 7 bases and J by 0 bases, with 11 bases between the two germline ends. The CDR3 loop is CASTPGASTDTQYF. The CDR3 region has the DNA TGTGCCAGCACCCCGGGAGCTAGCACAGATACGCAGTATTTT.

The J gene is TRBJ2-2, the V gene TRBV12-5, with D uncertain. The V end was cut by 1 base, the J end by 5 bases, with 5 bases between. The length of the CDR3 is 13 residues. The germline V gene encodes CDR1 LGHNT and CDR2 FRNRAP. This chain's CDR3 is CASGLAVTGELFF. The CDR3, as DNA: TGTGCTAGTGGTTTGGCGGTGACCGGGGAGCTGTTTTTT.

This clonotype was seen a single time. The chain employs TRBV28 and TRBJ2-5; D possibly corresponds to TRBD2 (5 bases). CDR1 MDHEN and CDR2 SYDVKM come from the germline V gene. The CDR3 is 14 amino acids. The V gene lost 6 bases and the J gene lost 7 bases, with 18 bases spanning the gap. The CDR3: CASSVTSGSGTQYF. CDR3 nucleotide sequence: TGTGCCAGCAGCGTGACCTCGGGATCAGGGACCCAGTACTTC.

This chain connects TRBV19 to TRBJ1-5, with 10 bases that match TRBD1. Germline V gene sequence: CDR1 LNHDA, CDR2 SQIVND (reference sequence). This CDR3 comprises 16 residues. The V and J ends lost 7 bases and 4 bases, in that order; junction bases with no gene match: 10. Here the CDR3 reads CASIAGTGALNQPQHF. CDR3 sequence (DNA): TGTGCCAGTATCGCCGGGACAGGGGCTTTAAATCAGCCCCAGCATTTT.

The chain joins TRBV2 to TRBJ1-3, with D unclear. This CDR3 contains 15 residues. CDR1 is SNHLY and CDR2 is FYNNEI in the germline V gene. Trimming stripped 1 base from V and 4 bases from J, with 11 bases between. This CDR3 is CASSEERGAGNTIYF. The CDR3 nucleotides are TGTGCCAGCAGTGAAGAACGCGGTGCGGGAAACACCATATATTTT.

The V call is TRBV12-3 or TRBV12-4, the J call TRBJ1-2; D call uncertain. Deletions cut 10 bases from V and 2 bases from J, with 14 bases between. This CDR3 is 13 amino acids long. DNA of the CDR3: TGTGCCACCTCCGTGGGCAGAAACTATGGCTACACCTTC. This codes for CATSVGRNYGYTF.

The chain combines TRBV20-1 with TRBJ2-3; 12 bases map to TRBD2. Germline CDR1 DFQATT, CDR2 SNEGSKA (reference sequence). The CDR3 length is 15 residues. V shed 6 bases, J shed 4 bases, and the junction held 8 bases outside the gene matches. CDR3 sequence reads: CSAKTSGSVSDTQYF. DNA for the CDR3: TGCAGTGCCAAGACTAGCGGGAGTGTTTCAGATACGCAGTATTTT.

The chain joins TRBV2 to TRBJ2-5; either TRBD1 or TRBD2 may fit D (5 bases each). V lost 11 bases to trimming and J lost 2 bases, with 15 bases between them. The germline V gene has CDR1 SNHLY and CDR2 FYNNEI. This CDR3 spans 13 amino acids. The CDR3 DNA reads as TGTGCCGGGACGCTCAGGAAACAAGAGACCCAGTACTTC. Protein sequence: CAGTLRKQETQYF.

This clonotype was counted a single time. This rearrangement joins TRBV4-3 to TRBJ2-1, with 9 positions matching TRBD2. After removal of 1 base from V and 0 bases from J, the junction contained 16 bases not matched to a gene. Germline V CDR1 and CDR2: LGHNA, YSLEER. The CDR3 is 21 residues long. CDR3 amino acids: CASSQAWDRRLAESSYNEQFF. The CDR3 region has the DNA TGCGCCAGCAGCCAAGCTTGGGACAGAAGACTAGCGGAAAGCTCCTACAATGAGCAGTTCTTC.

The chain links TRBV13 to TRBJ2-7, with 11 bases fitting TRBD2. This CDR3 is built from 14 residues. Germline lookup yields CDR1 PRHDT and CDR2 FYEKMQ (reference sequence). V shed 8 bases and J 4 bases; nucleotides not matched to a gene: 7. CDR3 sequence: CASGILAGGYEQYF. CDR3 DNA sequence: TGTGCCAGCGGAATTCTAGCGGGAGGTTACGAGCAGTACTTC. The full variable domain, rest sourced from reference TRBV13 and TRBJ2-7, is AAGVIQSPRHLIKEKRETATLKCYPIPRHDTVYWYQQGPGQDPQFLISFYEKMQSDKGSIPDRFSAQQFSDYHSELNMSSLELGDSALYFCASGILAGGYEQYFGPGTRLTVT.

The chain is built from TRBV6-5 and TRBJ2-2, with 9 bases that match TRBD2. The J segment lost 4 bases and the V segment lost 10 bases, leaving 10 bases of the junction unmatched. Germline V gives CDR1 MNHEY, CDR2 SVGAGI. The length of the CDR3 is 15 residues. The CDR3 protein is CATRPLAGSTGELFF. The CDR3 region has the DNA TGTGCCACCCGACCCCTAGCGGGAAGCACCGGGGAGCTGTTTTTT.

The chain uses TRBV25-1 and TRBJ2-3, with 12 bases aligning to TRBD2. With 5 bases clipped from V and 3 bases from J, the junction kept 9 bases outside the gene matches. From germline, CDR1 is MGHDK and CDR2 SYGVNS. The length of the CDR3 is 17 residues. CDR3 region: CASSTRLAGVNTDTQYF. For the CDR3, the DNA is TGTGCCAGCAGTACTCGACTAGCGGGAGTGAATACAGATACGCAGTATTTT.

The chain combines TRBV9 with TRBJ2-7; weak D call: TRBD2 (6 bases). The V and J ends lost 0 bases and 1 base respectively, with 14 bases between them. This CDR3 contains 16 residues. The V gene's germline CDR1 is SGDLS and CDR2 YYNGEE. The CDR3 loop is CASSVELRDVSYEQYF. The CDR3 DNA sequence: TGTGCCAGCAGCGTAGAGTTGCGGGACGTGTCCTACGAGCAGTACTTC.

The genes are TRBV10-3 and TRBJ2-1; TRBD1 agrees at 7 bases. The germline CDR1 and CDR2 sequences are ENHRY and SYGVKD. V shed 5 bases, J shed 8 bases, and the junction held 9 bases outside the gene matches. There are 14 residues in the CDR3. The CDR3 spells CAISLRTGMDEQFF. In DNA, the CDR3 is TGTGCCATCAGTCTGAGGACAGGTATGGATGAGCAGTTCTTC.

This CDR3 is CASRPKQGANTEAFF. The CDR3 nucleotides read TGTGCCAGCAGACCTAAACAGGGGGCGAACACTGAAGCTTTCTTT. The chain employs TRBV5-4 and TRBJ1-1; TRBD1 matches 9 bases. V shed 5 bases and J 1 base; nucleotides not matched to a gene: 6. Germline CDR1 is SGHNT and CDR2 is YYREEE (reference sequence). There are 15 residues in the CDR3.

This sequence joins TRBV28 and TRBJ2-2; D is uncertain. There are 14 residues in the CDR3. The V gene's germline CDR1 is MDHEN and CDR2 SYDVKM. Trimming stripped 2 bases from V and 2 bases from J, with 6 bases between. CDR3 in DNA: TGTGCCAGCAGTTTACCAAGAAACACCGGGGAGCTGTTTTTT. This translates into CASSLPRNTGELFF.